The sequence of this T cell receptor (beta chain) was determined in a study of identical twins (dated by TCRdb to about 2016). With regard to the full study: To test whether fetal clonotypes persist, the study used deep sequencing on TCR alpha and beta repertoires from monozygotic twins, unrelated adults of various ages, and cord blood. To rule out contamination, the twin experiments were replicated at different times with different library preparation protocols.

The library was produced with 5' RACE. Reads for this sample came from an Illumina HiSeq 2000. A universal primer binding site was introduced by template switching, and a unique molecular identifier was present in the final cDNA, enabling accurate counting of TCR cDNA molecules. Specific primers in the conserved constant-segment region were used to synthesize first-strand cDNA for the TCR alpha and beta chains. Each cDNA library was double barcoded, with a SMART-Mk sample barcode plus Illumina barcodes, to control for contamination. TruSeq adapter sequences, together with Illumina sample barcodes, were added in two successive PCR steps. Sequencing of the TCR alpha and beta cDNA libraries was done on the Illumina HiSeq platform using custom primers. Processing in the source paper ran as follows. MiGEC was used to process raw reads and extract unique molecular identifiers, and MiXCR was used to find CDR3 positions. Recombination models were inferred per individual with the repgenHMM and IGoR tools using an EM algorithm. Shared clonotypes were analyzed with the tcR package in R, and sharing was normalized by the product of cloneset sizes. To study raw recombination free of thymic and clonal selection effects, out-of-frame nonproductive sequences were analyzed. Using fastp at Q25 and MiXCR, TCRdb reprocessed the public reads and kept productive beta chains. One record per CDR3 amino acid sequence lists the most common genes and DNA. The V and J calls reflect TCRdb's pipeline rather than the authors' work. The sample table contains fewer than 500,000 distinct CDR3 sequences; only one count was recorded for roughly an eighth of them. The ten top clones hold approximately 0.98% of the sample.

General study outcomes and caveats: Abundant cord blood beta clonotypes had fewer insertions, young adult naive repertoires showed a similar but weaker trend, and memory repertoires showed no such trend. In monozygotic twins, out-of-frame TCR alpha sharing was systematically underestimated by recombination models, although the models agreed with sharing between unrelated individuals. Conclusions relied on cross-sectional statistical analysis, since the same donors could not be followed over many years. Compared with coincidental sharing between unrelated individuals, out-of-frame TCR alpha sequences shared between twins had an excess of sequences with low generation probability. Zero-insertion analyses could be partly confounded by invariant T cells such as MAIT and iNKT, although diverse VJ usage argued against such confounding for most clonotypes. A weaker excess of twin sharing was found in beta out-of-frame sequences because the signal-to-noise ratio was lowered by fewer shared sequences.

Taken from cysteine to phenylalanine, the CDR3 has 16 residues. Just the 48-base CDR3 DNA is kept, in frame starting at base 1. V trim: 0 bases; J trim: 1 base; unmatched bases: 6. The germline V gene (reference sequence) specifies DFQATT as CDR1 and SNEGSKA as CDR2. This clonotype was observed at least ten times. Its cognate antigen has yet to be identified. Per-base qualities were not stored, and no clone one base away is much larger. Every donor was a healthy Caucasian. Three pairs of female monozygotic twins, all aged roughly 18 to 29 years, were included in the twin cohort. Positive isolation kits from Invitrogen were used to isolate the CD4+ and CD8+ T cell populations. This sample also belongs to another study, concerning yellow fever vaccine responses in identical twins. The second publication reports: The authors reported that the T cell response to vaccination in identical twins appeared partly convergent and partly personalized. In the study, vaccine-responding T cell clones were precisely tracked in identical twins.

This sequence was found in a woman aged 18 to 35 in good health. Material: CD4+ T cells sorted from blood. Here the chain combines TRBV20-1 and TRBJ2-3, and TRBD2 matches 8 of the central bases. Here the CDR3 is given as CSARDPRGVRTDTQYF. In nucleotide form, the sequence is TGCAGTGCTAGAGATCCGCGGGGGGTACGCACAGATACGCAGTATTTT.